This T cell receptor (beta chain) was profiled in a study of blood T cell repertoires in COVID-19. Participants came from about two dozen US areas, aged about 18 to 100 years. Membership in each cohort depended on participant-reported clinical history. Two negative PCRs, clearance, or symptom resolution characterized the recovered Cohort 3 donors. CDR3 size: 15 residues. Per the germline V gene, CDR1 is MNHEY and CDR2 is SVGAGI. Trimming stripped 6 bases from V and 0 bases from J, with 14 bases between. Under the authors' procedure: Nucleated cell number was recorded as an estimate derived from reference gene primer amplification. TCRdb's copy holds only in-frame clones and misses some; the assay was immunoSEQ multiplex PCR. The V and J calls and clone size are taken from that table; D and trimming were inferred from the DNA. The data contain more than 150,000 clones, about four fifths of them singletons.

This clone has a handful of counts. Sequencing was done on a sample of PBMCs or T cells enriched from blood (not recorded which). The chain employs TRBV6-5 and TRBJ1-2; perhaps TRBD1 as D (5 bases). The clonotype comes from a man aged 35-49 years who had recovered from COVID-19. CDR3 sequence: CASRSGGGTNYGYTF. The DNA for the CDR3 is TGTGCCAGCAGATCCGGGGGGGGTACTAACTATGGCTACACCTTC.